This T cell receptor beta chain is drawn from a study of blood T cell repertoires in COVID-19. CDR3 size: 15 residues. V was pared by 3 bases and J by 0 bases, with 12 bases between. Germline CDR1 is GTSNPN and CDR2 is SVGIG (reference sequence). Assay used: immunoSEQ multiplex PCR; TCRdb lists only in-frame clones, some missing. The repertoire consists of 350,000 or so clones, with roughly 90% occurring once and the leading ten covering roughly 3.9%. V is TRBV30 and J is TRBJ1-3; maybe TRBD1 (6 bases). The receptor comes from a woman aged 55-70 years with COVID-19, enrolled during active disease. What was sequenced was peripheral blood. As DNA, the CDR3 is TGTGCCTGGAGCCATGACAGGTACTCTGGAAACACCATATATTTT. Amino acid sequence: CAWSHDRYSGNTIYF.